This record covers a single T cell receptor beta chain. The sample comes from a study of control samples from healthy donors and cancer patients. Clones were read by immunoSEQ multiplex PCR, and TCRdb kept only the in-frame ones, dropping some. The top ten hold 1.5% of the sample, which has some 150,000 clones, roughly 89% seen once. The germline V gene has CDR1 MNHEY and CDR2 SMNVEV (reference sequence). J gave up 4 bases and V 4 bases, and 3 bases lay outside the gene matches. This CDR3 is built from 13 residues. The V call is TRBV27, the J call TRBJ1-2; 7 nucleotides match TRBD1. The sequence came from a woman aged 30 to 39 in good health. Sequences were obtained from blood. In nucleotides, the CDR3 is TGTGCCAGCAGTTCCGACAGGGTCTATGGCTACACCTTC. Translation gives CASSSDRVYGYTF.